The 20 T cell receptor beta chains listed next were all sequenced from one sample in a study of response to subunit inactivated influenza vaccine. TCRdb re-called the RT-PCR reads with MiXCR, one entry per CDR3 protein. The table records fewer than 200,000 distinct CDR3 sequences, around 9.2% of them present only once. The sample was non-naive T cells sorted from PBMCs, taken on the day of vaccination. These receptors all stem from a man aged 50 to 59 who received an inactivated influenza vaccine.

This clonotype was found many times. This chain connects TRBV6-1 to TRBJ1-2; D uncertain. Trimming took off 8 bases at V and 4 bases at J, with 17 bases between the two ends. The CDR3 length is 14 residues. Germline loops: CDR1 MNHNS, CDR2 SASEGT. The CDR3 is CASGRGAGFYGYTF. CDR3 nucleotide sequence: TGTGCCAGCGGCCGTGGCGCGGGGTTCTATGGCTACACCTTC.

This CDR3 reads CASSLDRNSPLHF. CDR3 bases: TGTGCCAGCAGCTTAGATAGGAATTCACCCCTCCACTTT. The chain carries TRBV7-8 and TRBJ1-6; unclear D gene. Trimming left V 1 base short and J 7 bases short, with 5 bases between. Per the germline V gene, CDR1 is SGHVS and CDR2 is FQNEAQ. The CDR3 sequence is 13 residues long.

This clonotype was detected many times. The J gene is TRBJ1-5, the V gene TRBV7-8; D is possibly TRBD1 (6 bases). The V end was cut by 2 bases, the J end by 5 bases, with 10 bases between. The CDR3 contains 14 residues. From germline, CDR1 is SGHVS and CDR2 FQNEAQ. The CDR3 nucleotides are TGTGCCAGCAGCTTACAGGCAGGGGATCAGCCCCAGCATTTT. Its translation: CASSLQAGDQPQHF.

This clonotype occurred a few times. The chain is built from TRBV28 and TRBJ1-2; the match to TRBD1 covers 9 bases. The CDR3 is 16 residues long. CDR1 MDHEN and CDR2 SYDVKM come from the germline V gene. The V gene end was trimmed by 7 bases and the J gene end by 4 bases; junction bases not matched to a gene: 13. Here the CDR3 DNA reads TGTGCCAGCAATAAACCAGGGGACAGGGACTCCTATGGCTACACCTTC. Amino acids: CASNKPGDRDSYGYTF.

This clonotype was seen at least ten times. The rearrangement uses TRBV4-2 and TRBJ1-5; D may be TRBD1 (5 bases). This CDR3 comprises 14 residues. Germline V gene lookup returns CDR1 LGHNA and CDR2 YNFKEQ. V shed 0 bases and J shed 6 bases, with 9 bases lying between them. The CDR3: CASSQDAGPQPQHF. The CDR3 DNA follows: TGTGCCAGCAGCCAAGATGCAGGGCCTCAGCCCCAGCATTTT.

This clonotype was seen ten or more times. The chain employs TRBV29-1 and TRBJ1-2; 9 bases are a match to TRBD1. This CDR3 comprises 13 residues. Losses at the gene ends were 5 bases for V and 10 bases for J; bases not matched to a gene: 11. Per germline, CDR1 SQVTM and CDR2 ANQGSEA. The CDR3 DNA is TGCAGCGTTTGGGACAGGGCCAGGAGCCCCTACACCTTC. Protein: CSVWDRARSPYTF.

At least ten counts were recorded for this clonotype. This chain joins TRBV7-2 and TRBJ2-3; D is undetermined. The CDR3 spans 17 residues. Trimming cost V 5 bases and J 4 bases, with 22 bases left between them. Germline V gives CDR1 SGHTA, CDR2 FQGNSA. The CDR3 protein is CASSLRSPILWADTQYF. The CDR3 region has the DNA TGTGCCAGCAGCCTCAGGTCCCCCATTTTGTGGGCAGATACGCAGTATTTT.

The chain uses TRBV14 and TRBJ2-1, with 9 bases matching TRBD2. The trim removed 4 bases at V and 8 bases at J, leaving 12 bases unmatched. Germline CDR1 reads SGHDN; CDR2 reads FVKESK. CDR3 length: 16 residues. This CDR3 reads CASSRLPGLAMHEQFF. CDR3 nucleotide sequence: TGTGCCAGCAGCCGTTTACCGGGACTAGCTATGCATGAGCAGTTCTTC.

This clonotype has only a few counts. The V and J genes are TRBV6-1 and TRBJ2-7, with TRBD1 matching 9 bases. The CDR3 runs to 14 residues. The germline CDR1 and CDR2 sequences are MNHNS and SASEGT. The trim removed 7 bases at V and 0 bases at J, leaving 4 bases unmatched. For the CDR3, the DNA is TGTGCCAGCAAGAACAGGGGGCTCTCCTACGAGCAGTACTTC. Its protein is CASKNRGLSYEQYF.

The chain has TRBV20-1 and TRBJ1-5; no clear D. Trimming shortened V by 6 bases and J by 5 bases, and 17 bases separated the two germline ends. Germline CDR1 is DFQATT and CDR2 is SNEGSKA (reference sequence). The CDR3 sequence is 14 residues long. CDR3 protein: CSAAKTGNDQPQHF. In nucleotides, the CDR3 is TGCAGTGCGGCTAAGACGGGAAACGATCAGCCCCAGCATTTT.

V gene TRBV7-2 combines with J gene TRBJ1-6, with 7 bases fitting TRBD1. This CDR3 is 16 amino acids long. With V trimmed by 4 bases and J by 7 bases, 10 bases remained unmatched. Germline V gives CDR1 SGHTA, CDR2 FQGNSA. In DNA form, the CDR3 reads TGTGCCAGCAGCTCAAACCCGACAGGGTACAATTCACCCCTCCACTTT. This translates into CASSSNPTGYNSPLHF.

The CDR3 DNA reads as TGTGCCAGCAGTTTTTTAGGGAAAGATGAGCAGTTCTTC. Protein: CASSFLGKDEQFF. The V call is TRBV27, the J call TRBJ2-1; no reliable D call. The CDR3 totals 13 residues. The V gene lost 3 bases and the J gene lost 8 bases, with 11 bases spanning the gap. From germline, CDR1 is MNHEY and CDR2 SMNVEV (reference sequence).

The CDR3 is CASSNQLAGGTNEQFF. The CDR3 coding sequence is TGTGCCAGCAGCAACCAACTAGCGGGAGGGACCAATGAGCAGTTCTTC. The chain couples TRBV6-2 or TRBV6-3 to TRBJ2-1; 13 bases match TRBD2. The CDR3 has 16 amino acids. Trimming took 6 bases from V and 6 from J; bases not matched to a gene: 8. Per the germline V gene, CDR1 is MNHEY and CDR2 is SVGEGT.

In this sample, this clonotype turned up many times. CDR3 sequence reads: CASSLAPSTDTQYF. The CDR3 DNA follows: TGTGCCAGCAGCTTAGCTCCCTCCACAGATACGCAGTATTTT. The chain carries TRBV7-2 and TRBJ2-3; D remains ambiguous. The CDR3 covers 14 residues. V dropped 0 bases and J dropped 2 bases, with 6 bases sitting between them. CDR1 is SGHTA and CDR2 is FQGNSA in the germline V gene.

The chain combines TRBV30 with TRBJ1-2, with D hard to call. The CDR3 runs to 14 residues. The germline V and J ends were trimmed by 5 bases and 8 bases, with 21 bases remaining between them. Germline V gene data show CDR1 as GTSNPN and CDR2 as SVGIG (reference sequence). CDR3 loop: CAWDLPFGQRGYTF. DNA of the CDR3: TGTGCCTGGGACCTCCCCTTCGGGCAGAGGGGCTACACCTTC.

This clonotype came up a few times. The V and J genes are TRBV10-3 and TRBJ2-2; the D gene is possibly TRBD2 (5 bases). The CDR3 has 12 amino acids. CDR1 and CDR2 from the germline V gene are ENHRY and SYGVKD. Trimming took off 6 bases at V and 7 bases at J, with 9 bases between the two ends. CDR3 sequence (DNA): TGTGCCATCAGCGAGGGTAGCGGGGAGCTGTTTTTT. As protein: CAISEGSGELFF.

Ten or more counts support this clonotype. The gene calls are TRBV11-2 and TRBJ1-2; tentative D call: TRBD1 (6 bases). The CDR3 is made up of 12 amino acids. Germline CDR1 reads SGHAT; CDR2 reads FQNNGV. Trimming pared 5 bases from V and 5 bases from J, leaving 9 bases between. The CDR3 nucleotides are TGTGCCAGCAGCCCCGGACAGTATGGCTACACCTTC. It specifies CASSPGQYGYTF.

The chain employs TRBV4-3 and TRBJ2-6, with D perhaps matching TRBD2 (5 bases). This CDR3 is 18 amino acids long. Germline loops: CDR1 LGHNA, CDR2 YSLEER. V gave up 1 base and J gave up 0 bases, with 13 bases separating them. Written as DNA, the CDR3 is TGCGCCAGCAGCCAAGTGTGGGGAGACTCCTCTGGGGCCAACGTCCTGACTTTC. Protein sequence: CASSQVWGDSSGANVLTF.

The chain couples TRBV5-5 to TRBJ2-4; the D gene is possibly TRBD1 (5 bases). The germline V and J ends were trimmed by 3 bases and 6 bases, with 16 bases remaining between them. The CDR3 covers 15 residues. Germline V gives CDR1 SGHKS, CDR2 YYEKEE (reference sequence). The DNA of the CDR3 is TGTGCCAGCAGCTACTCGGTGGGGCGAGGAAACATTCAGTACTTC. Its translation: CASSYSVGRGNIQYF.

This clonotype occurred a few times. The genes are TRBV27 and TRBJ2-7; 13 bases agree with TRBD2. With V trimmed by 5 bases and J by 5 bases, 3 bases remained unmatched. Germline assignment: CDR1 MNHEY and CDR2 SMNVEV (reference sequence). The CDR3 loop spans 14 amino acids. The CDR3 DNA reads as TGTGCCAGCAGTCGGGGGACTAGCGGGGACGAGCAGTACTTC. Translating it yields CASSRGTSGDEQYF.